This T cell receptor beta chain is from a study of shared clonotypes between healthy human individuals. Only one count was recorded for this clone. What it recognizes is unknown. Caucasian adults residing in Nashville, Tennessee made up all the donors. Study-wide points: Compared with memory subsets, naive subsets generally had larger estimated richness. For sorted subsets, rarefaction showed incomplete sequencing despite large depth.

CDR1 and CDR2 (germline): SGHDT, YYEEEE. CDR3 size: 14 residues. V lost 4 bases, J lost 1 base, and 11 bases lay in between. Clones were sequenced by immunoSEQ multiplex PCR, and TCRdb holds only the in-frame ones, with some missing. Among under 1,100,000 clones listed, 75% were seen once. The source material was memory CD4+ T cells sorted from blood. Subset described: CD45RA-negative fraction. The TCR originated in a man between 18 and 35 years old in good health. V is TRBV5-6 and J is TRBJ1-1; D not resolved. DNA for the CDR3: TGTGCCAGCAGCGCAGGAAGTAAGAACACTGAAGCTTTCTTT. Its translation is CASSAGSKNTEAFF.